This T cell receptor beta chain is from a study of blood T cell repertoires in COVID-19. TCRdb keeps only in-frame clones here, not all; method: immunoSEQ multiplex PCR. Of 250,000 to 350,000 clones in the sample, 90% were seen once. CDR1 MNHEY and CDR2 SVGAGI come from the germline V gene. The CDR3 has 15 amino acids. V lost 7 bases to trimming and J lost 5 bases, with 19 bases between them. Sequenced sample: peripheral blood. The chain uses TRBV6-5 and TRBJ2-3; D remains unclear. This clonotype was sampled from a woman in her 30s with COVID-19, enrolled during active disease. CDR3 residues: CASTQTGGSGDTQYF. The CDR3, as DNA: TGTGCCAGCACCCAAACTGGCGGTTCGGGAGATACGCAGTATTTT.